This T cell receptor beta chain came from a study of blood T cell repertoires in COVID-19. On the study more broadly: The analysed material was cDNA or gDNA that came from T cells, B-cell-depleted T cells, or PBMCs.

In the source study's methods: By means of reference gene primer amplification, nucleated cell counts were estimated. Using immunoSEQ multiplex PCR, the repertoire was profiled, and TCRdb retains in-frame clones only, with some absent. V and J calls and clone size follow that table, whereas D and trimming were derived from the DNA. The sample has tens of thousands of clones; 83% are singletons. The V end lost 4 bases, the J end lost 4 bases, and 20 bases lay between the germline ends. The CDR3 is 16 residues long. From germline, CDR1 is SGHRS and CDR2 YFSETQ. Sequencing was performed on peripheral blood. The chain employs TRBV5-1 and TRBJ1-1; D gene unclear. This receptor was obtained from a man aged 45-60 years with acute or convalescent COVID-19. Here the CDR3 DNA reads TGCGCCAGCAGCCAAACCGGGATCCAAGTTGGCACTGAAGCTTTCTTT. As protein: CASSQTGIQVGTEAFF.